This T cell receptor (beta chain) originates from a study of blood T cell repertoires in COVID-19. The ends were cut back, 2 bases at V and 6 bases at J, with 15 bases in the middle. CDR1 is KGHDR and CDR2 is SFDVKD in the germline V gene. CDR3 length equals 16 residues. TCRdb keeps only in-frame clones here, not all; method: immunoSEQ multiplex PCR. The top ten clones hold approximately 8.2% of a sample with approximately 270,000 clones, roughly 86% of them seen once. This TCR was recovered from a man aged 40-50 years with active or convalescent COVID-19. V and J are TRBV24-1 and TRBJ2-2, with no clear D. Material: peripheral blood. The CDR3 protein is CATSDYAKRGAGELFF. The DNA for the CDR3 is TGTGCCACCAGTGATTATGCCAAGCGCGGAGCCGGGGAGCTGTTTTTT.